The TCR beta chain described here comes from a study of human T cells and chemical hapten exposure. This CDR3 contains 15 residues. The germline V gene encodes CDR1 SGHAT and CDR2 FQDESV (reference sequence). The V and J ends lost 5 bases and 0 bases, in that order; junction bases with no gene match: 5. Overall study results and limits: A positive correlation with patch test score was found for PT1 expanded TCR counts.

Documented time point: pre-sensitization, week 0. Regarding treatment: therapeutic diphenylcyclopropenone sensitization with weekly scalp DPC. It was unfractionated whole blood from which total RNA was extracted. Sample donors consisted of patients with alopecia, aged 18 to 70 years, who were suitable for DPC. This clonotype has just a few counts. What it binds is not known. During construction of the library, unique molecular identifiers were attached to individual cDNA molecules for quantitative, reproducible TCR counting. TCRdb independently ran MiXCR on the RACE reads; one entry per CDR3 protein. This table holds approximately 50,000 distinct CDR3 sequences, 9.5% to 10% found once.

The sequence derives from a woman aged 30 to 39 with alopecia areata. Some clones in this sample may be carry-over from other donors' samples. The V and J genes are TRBV11-1 and TRBJ2-3; 7 nucleotides line up with TRBD2. The sample in question was whole blood, obtained in connection with sensitization to the hapten diphenylcyclopropenone (DPC). CDR3 sequence reads: CASSPRDYSTDTQYF. The CDR3 DNA reads as TGTGCCAGCAGCCCCCGGGACTATAGCACAGATACGCAGTATTTT. The variable domain in full, with the rest retrieved from reference TRBV11-1 and TRBJ2-3, is EAEVAQSPRYKITEKSQAVAFWCDPISGHATLYWYRQILGQGPELLVQFQDESVVDDSQLPKDRFSAERLKGVDSTLKIQPAELGDSAMYLCASSPRDYSTDTQYFGPGTRLTVL.